These T cell receptor beta chains were read from a single sample in a study of blood T cell repertoires in COVID-19. Using immunoSEQ multiplex PCR, the repertoire was profiled, and TCRdb retains in-frame clones only, with some absent. The repertoire holds around 220,000 clones, with around 82% as singletons. The source material was peripheral blood. Receptor source: a woman older than 75 with active or convalescent COVID-19. The CDR3 runs from the conserved cysteine through the conserved F or W. The order of the fields is J gene, V gene, CDR3 length, CDR3 protein.

J gene: TRBJ2-1; V gene: TRBV18; CDR3 length: 15; CDR3 protein: CASSPAGDSYNEQFF
J gene: TRBJ1-1; V gene: TRBV19; CDR3 length: 14; CDR3 protein: CASTLGQTNTEAFF
J gene: TRBJ2-3; V gene: TRBV19; CDR3 length: 18; CDR3 protein: CASSTLPGGGYLTDTQYF
J gene: TRBJ2-7; V gene: TRBV28; CDR3 length: 12; CDR3 protein: CASSSMRPQQYF
J gene: TRBJ2-7; V gene: TRBV10-1; CDR3 length: 12; CDR3 protein: CASSLATGEQYF
J gene: TRBJ2-1; V gene: TRBV30; CDR3 length: 13; CDR3 protein: CAWSLGGYNEQFF
J gene: TRBJ1-3; V gene: TRBV7-2; CDR3 length: 15; CDR3 protein: CASSQDRGSGNTIYF
J gene: TRBJ1-2; V gene: TRBV28; CDR3 length: 13; CDR3 protein: CAIGRGGSYGYTF
J gene: TRBJ2-7; V gene: TRBV11-3; CDR3 length: 15; CDR3 protein: CASSLTAGGEYEQYF
J gene: TRBJ2-7; V gene: TRBV11-2; CDR3 length: 15; CDR3 protein: CASSLGRGQPYEQYF
J gene: TRBJ1-4; V gene: TRBV7-9; CDR3 length: 15; CDR3 protein: CASSTLRDSDEKLFF
J gene: TRBJ2-5; V gene: TRBV2; CDR3 length: 11; CDR3 protein: CASNPGETQYF
J gene: TRBJ1-1; V gene: TRBV28; CDR3 length: 14; CDR3 protein: CASSLPRMNTEAFF
J gene: TRBJ1-5; V gene: TRBV19; CDR3 length: 14; CDR3 protein: CASSIMGPRQPQHF
J gene: TRBJ1-2; V gene: TRBV15; CDR3 length: 13; CDR3 protein: CATSPRTGDGYTF
J gene: TRBJ1-1; V gene: TRBV6-1; CDR3 length: 14; CDR3 protein: CASSEPRGNTEAFF
J gene: TRBJ1-6; V gene: TRBV7-2; CDR3 length: 16; CDR3 protein: CASSTTGGLNNSPLHF
J gene: TRBJ2-3; V gene: TRBV29-1; CDR3 length: 12; CDR3 protein: CTATDGTDTQYF
J gene: TRBJ2-5; V gene: TRBV2; CDR3 length: 14; CDR3 protein: CASSGTGPRETQYF
J gene: TRBJ2-2; V gene: TRBV4-1; CDR3 length: 16; CDR3 protein: CASSQDLASGGGELFF
J gene: TRBJ1-1; V gene: TRBV7-2; CDR3 length: 14; CDR3 protein: CASSQQGASTEAFF
J gene: TRBJ2-3; V gene: TRBV5-1; CDR3 length: 14; CDR3 protein: CASSSLGRGDTQYF
J gene: TRBJ2-7; V gene: TRBV19; CDR3 length: 16; CDR3 protein: CASSPHRAPSSYEQYF
J gene: TRBJ1-5; V gene: TRBV19; CDR3 length: 14; CDR3 protein: CASRGTLSNQPQHF
J gene: TRBJ1-1; V gene: TRBV28; CDR3 length: 13; CDR3 protein: CASSPEDYTEAFF
J gene: TRBJ2-1; V gene: TRBV12-5; CDR3 length: 14; CDR3 protein: CASGLATGSNEQFF
J gene: TRBJ2-3; V gene: TRBV5-1; CDR3 length: 15; CDR3 protein: CASSLVAGWLDTQYF
J gene: TRBJ1-2; V gene: TRBV16; CDR3 length: 16; CDR3 protein: CASSQSLGGKNYGYTF
J gene: TRBJ2-7; V gene: TRBV4-1; CDR3 length: 15; CDR3 protein: CASSQGGQGTYEQYF
J gene: TRBJ2-7; V gene: TRBV5-1; CDR3 length: 16; CDR3 protein: CASSLHFGVGLNEQYF
J gene: TRBJ2-1; V gene: TRBV5-1; CDR3 length: 15; CDR3 protein: CASRLLAGDNNEQFF